A selection of T cell receptor beta chains follows, all from one sample in a study of cytomegalovirus exposure and HLA in healthy donors. Method: immunoSEQ multiplex PCR; TCRdb's copy keeps in-frame clones and lacks some. The repertoire has approximately 100,000 clones, roughly three quarters of them found once; the top ten carry less than 5%. Sequencing was carried out using PBMCs. These receptors were taken from a man aged 50 to 60 in good health and CMV-seropositive. The CDR3 runs from the conserved cysteine through the conserved F or W. Each record gives: clone size, J gene, V gene, D gene, CDR3 DNA, CDR3 protein. The D gene is left open where the match is weak. A row's size may be missing; if present it is once, few, many or a size class.

>.|TRBJ1-5|TRBV28|TRBD1
TGTGCCAGCAGTTTGCAACCGGGACAGGGTAGCAATCAGCCCCAGCATTTT
CASSLQPGQGSNQPQHF
>.|TRBJ2-7|TRBV7-9|TRBD2
TGTGCCAGCAGCTTAGTTGGTCTAGCGGGAGGCGAGCAGTACTTC
CASSLVGLAGGEQYF
>.|TRBJ2-7|TRBV19|TRBD1
TGTGCCAGTAGTGCACGGGACAGGACTTTGGGCTACGAGCAGTACTTC
CASSARDRTLGYEQYF
>few|TRBJ2-3|TRBV2|TRBD2
TGTGCCAGCTCCCGGGCGGGGGTCACAGATACGCAGTATTTT
CASSRAGVTDTQYF
>.|TRBJ2-3|TRBV28|.
TGTGCCAGCAGTTCGAAACTAGGTCACACAGATACGCAGTATTTT
CASSSKLGHTDTQYF
>.|TRBJ2-1|TRBV30|.
TGTGCCTGGAGTCGGAGCGGCCGTACCTACAATGAGCAGTTCTTC
CAWSRSGRTYNEQFF
>.|TRBJ2-7|TRBV6-5|TRBD1
TGTGCCAGCAGCCGACAGGGTGTCTACGAGCAGTACTTC
CASSRQGVYEQYF
>.|TRBJ2-1|TRBV6-5|.
TGTGCCAGCAGTTACTCGCCAACCCTTAGCTACAATGAGCAGTTCTTC
CASSYSPTLSYNEQFF
>.|TRBJ1-1|TRBV30|TRBD1
TGTGCCTGGAGTGTGGACAGGGACACTGAAGCTTTCTTT
CAWSVDRDTEAFF
>.|TRBJ1-5|TRBV19|.
TGTGCCAGCCAACGACGGGGTAGCAATCAGCCCCAGCATTTT
CASQRRGSNQPQHF
>.|TRBJ2-3|TRBV28|.
TGTGCCAGCAGTTTAGGGACAATTGGCGCAGATACGCAGTATTTT
CASSLGTIGADTQYF
>.|TRBJ1-2|TRBV7-2|.
TGTGCCAGCAGCTTAGCTTATCGGCAGGGCGACTATGGCTACACCTTC
CASSLAYRQGDYGYTF
>.|TRBJ2-5|TRBV7-3|.
TGTGCCAGCAGCTTAATGGGGCAAGCAGCCTTGGGAGAGACCCAGTACTTC
CASSLMGQAALGETQYF
>.|TRBJ1-1|TRBV9|.
TGTGCCAGCAGCGCCCGGAACACTGAAGCTTTCTTT
CASSARNTEAFF
>once|TRBJ1-1|TRBV4-2|TRBD1
TGTGCCAGCAGCCAAGGACAGGGGAACACTGAAGCTTTCTTT
CASSQGQGNTEAFF
>.|TRBJ2-7|TRBV27|.
TGTGCCAGCAGTCTAAGCTCCTACGAGCAGTACTTC
CASSLSSYEQYF
>.|TRBJ2-7|TRBV7-6|TRBD1
TGTGCCAGCAGCTATCTCTCGGACAGGGACGAGCAGTACTTC
CASSYLSDRDEQYF
>.|TRBJ2-7|TRBV27|.
TGTGCCAGCAGTCCTGGGGGGTCGGGCAACGAGCAGTACTTC
CASSPGGSGNEQYF
>.|TRBJ2-3|TRBV28|TRBD2
TGTGCCACCCGAGGGAGGGGTACCAGCGCAGATACGCAGTATTTT
CATRGRGTSADTQYF
>.|TRBJ1-4|TRBV27|.
TGTGCCAGCAGTTATAGGGGCTCCAATGAAAAACTGTTTTTT
CASSYRGSNEKLFF
>once|TRBJ2-1|TRBV5-1|TRBD2
TGCGCCAGCAGCTTGATGGCGGGAGATCTCTCCTACAATGAGCAGTTCTTC
CASSLMAGDLSYNEQFF
>.|TRBJ2-7|TRBV7-2|TRBD2
TGTGCCAGCAGCTTCAGCGGGAGCCCCACCTACGAGCAGTACTTC
CASSFSGSPTYEQYF
>.|TRBJ2-7|TRBV19|.
TGTGCCAGTAGGACCCAGACAGGTGGCTACTACGAGCAGTACTTC
CASRTQTGGYYEQYF
>.|TRBJ2-2|TRBV6-1|.
TGTGCCAGCAGTGAACAGGGACACGGGGAGCTGTTTTTT
CASSEQGHGELFF
>.|TRBJ2-3|TRBV7-9|TRBD2
TGTGCCAGCAGTAGGACTAGCGGGAAATTGGATACGCAGTATTTT
CASSRTSGKLDTQYF
>.|TRBJ1-1|TRBV28|TRBD1
TGTGCCAGCAGGCCATGGGACAGGGGGCCTCATACTGAAGCTTTCTTT
CASRPWDRGPHTEAFF
>.|TRBJ2-1|TRBV6-5|.
TGTGCCAGCAGTCCAAACAATGGGGCTTACAATGAGCAGTTCTTC
CASSPNNGAYNEQFF
>.|TRBJ2-7|TRBV7-2|.
TGTGCCAGCAGCTTAGTAGGGCGGGGCACCTACGAGCAGTACTTC
CASSLVGRGTYEQYF
>once|TRBJ1-1|TRBV9|.
TGTGCCAGCAGCGTAGCGACGGGGTTGATGAACACTGAAGCTTTCTTT
CASSVATGLMNTEAFF
>.|TRBJ2-2|TRBV10-1|TRBD1
TGCGCCAGTACAGGGGGCGGAAGGACCGGGGAGCTGTTTTTT
CASTGGGRTGELFF
>.|TRBJ1-6|TRBV19|.
TGTGCCAGTAGTGAGTCCAATTCACCCCTCCACTTT
CASSESNSPLHF
>.|TRBJ1-3|TRBV5-1|.
TGCGCCAGCAGCTTAACAGGGCCGAGCTCTGGAAACACCATATATTTT
CASSLTGPSSGNTIYF
>.|TRBJ2-7|TRBV27|.
TGTGCCAGTTTCACCAGCTCCTACGAGCAGTACTTC
CASFTSSYEQYF
>few|TRBJ2-2|TRBV7-2|TRBD2
TGTGCCAGCAGCTTAGCTGGGACTAGGGTCGGGGAGCTGTTTTTT
CASSLAGTRVGELFF
>once|TRBJ1-5|TRBV19|.
TGTGCCAGTAGCACACAGCGGAATAGCAATCAGCCCCAGCATTTT
CASSTQRNSNQPQHF
>.|TRBJ2-7|TRBV19|TRBD2
TGTGCCAGTAATCAAGCGGGAACCTACGAGCAGTACTTC
CASNQAGTYEQYF
>.|TRBJ2-1|TRBV29-1|TRBD2
TGCAGCGTTCAGGGACTAGCCAATGAGCAGTTCTTC
CSVQGLANEQFF
>.|TRBJ1-1|TRBV11-2|.
TGTGCCAGCACTCAAGACAGGATCACTGAAGCTTTCTTT
CASTQDRITEAFF
>.|TRBJ1-2|TRBV6-5|.
TGTGCCAGCAGCCTACCCCAGGGGGGCTACACCTTC
CASSLPQGGYTF
>.|TRBJ1-1|TRBV7-8|TRBD1
TGTGCCAGCAATCAGGGGGCAGCTGAAGCTTTCTTT
CASNQGAAEAFF
>once|TRBJ2-2|TRBV18|.
TGTGCCAGCTCACCACCATCAGTAGGGGCCAACACCGGGGAGCTGTTTTTT
CASSPPSVGANTGELFF
>.|TRBJ2-1|TRBV11-2|TRBD2
TGTGCCAGCAGCTTAGTCGGGGGGACTGAGCAGTTCTTC
CASSLVGGTEQFF
>.|TRBJ2-3|TRBV30|TRBD2
TGTGCCTGGAGCCCGGGACTAGCGGGAAGTCCAGATACGCAGTATTTT
CAWSPGLAGSPDTQYF
>.|TRBJ2-1|TRBV7-7|.
TGTGCCAGCAGCTTAGCGGGGGCCCTCAATGAGCAGTTCTTC
CASSLAGALNEQFF
>.|TRBJ1-2|TRBV10-3|TRBD1
TGTGCCATCATGCCCGGACAGGGGTATGGCTACACCTTC
CAIMPGQGYGYTF
>.|TRBJ2-5|TRBV15|TRBD2
TGTGCCACCAGCAGAGGTACTAGCGGCCAAGAGACCCAGTACTTC
CATSRGTSGQETQYF
>.|TRBJ1-2|TRBV5-1|TRBD1
TGCGCCAGCAGCTTGGAGGACAGGGGTCATCGCAAGGATGGCTACACCTTC
CASSLEDRGHRKDGYTF
>once|TRBJ2-7|TRBV19|TRBD2
TGTGCCAGTAGTATTGGGGGGGAGACCTACGAGCAGTACTTC
CASSIGGETYEQYF
>few|TRBJ2-1|TRBV4-3|.
TGCGCCAGCAGCCAAGATCTTGGACTGGTAAACAATGAGCAGTTCTTC
CASSQDLGLVNNEQFF
>.|TRBJ1-1|TRBV12-5|.
TGTGCTAGTGAAGAGGGGGGGGGCACTGAAGCTTTCTTT
CASEEGGGTEAFF
>medium-sized|TRBJ1-1|TRBV27|.
TGTGCCAGCAGTTGGGGCCAGGGGCCCACTGAAGCTTTCTTT
CASSWGQGPTEAFF
>.|TRBJ2-5|TRBV10-3|TRBD2
TGTGCCATCAGGGCGGGAGACGGGGAGACCCAGTACTTC
CAIRAGDGETQYF